What follows are 2 T cell receptor beta chains derived from one specimen sequenced in a study of T cell responses to AZD1222 COVID-19 vaccine. Clones were sequenced by immunoSEQ multiplex PCR, and TCRdb holds only the in-frame ones, with some missing. This sample has more than 150,000 clones, with approximately 90% found just once. Sequencing was performed on peripheral blood, taken on day 0 of AZD1222 vaccination. The receptors were gathered from an adult in good health.

The rearrangement joins TRBV7-3 to TRBJ2-5; TRBD1 agrees at 10 bases. With V trimmed by 3 bases and J by 2 bases, 3 bases remained unmatched. The germline V gene has CDR1 SGHTA and CDR2 FQGTGA. The CDR3 is 15 residues long. The CDR3 coding sequence is TGTGCCAGCAGCTTGACAGGGGGCGTACAAGAGACCCAGTACTTC. It specifies CASSLTGGVQETQYF.

CDR3 sequence reads: CAISDRTGISGNTIYF. DNA for the CDR3: TGTGCCATCAGTGACCGCACAGGGATCTCTGGAAACACCATATATTTT. The chain recombines TRBV10-3 with TRBJ1-3, with D possibly matching TRBD1 (6 bases). From germline, CDR1 is ENHRY and CDR2 SYGVKD. V shed 3 bases and J shed 0 bases, with 12 bases lying between them. The CDR3 is 16 residues long.